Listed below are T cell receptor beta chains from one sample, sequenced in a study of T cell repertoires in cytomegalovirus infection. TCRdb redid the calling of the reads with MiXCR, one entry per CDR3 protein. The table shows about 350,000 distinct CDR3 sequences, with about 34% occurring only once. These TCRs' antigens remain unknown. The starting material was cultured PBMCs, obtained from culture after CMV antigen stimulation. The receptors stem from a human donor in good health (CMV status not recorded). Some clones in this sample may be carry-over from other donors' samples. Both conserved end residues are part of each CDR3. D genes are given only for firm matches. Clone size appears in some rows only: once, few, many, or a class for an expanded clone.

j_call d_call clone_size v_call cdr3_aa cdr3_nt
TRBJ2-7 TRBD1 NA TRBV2 CASTDRASYEQYF TGTGCCAGCACTGACAGGGCTTCCTACGAGCAGTACTTC
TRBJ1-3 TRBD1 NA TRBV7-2 CASSVVPGQGNTIYF TGTGCCAGCAGCGTGGTCCCGGGACAGGGGAACACCATATATTTT
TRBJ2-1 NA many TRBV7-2 CASSPRLTAGEQFF TGTGCCAGCAGCCCTCGTCTAACAGCCGGGGAGCAGTTCTTC
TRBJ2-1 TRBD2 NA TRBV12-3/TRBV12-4 CASTSGSHEQFF TGTGCCAGCACGAGCGGGAGCCATGAGCAGTTCTTC
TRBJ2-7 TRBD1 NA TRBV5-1 CASSSGQGNDEQYF TGCGCCAGCAGCTCTGGACAGGGGAATGACGAGCAGTACTTC
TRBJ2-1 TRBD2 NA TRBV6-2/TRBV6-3 CASSYLASGRIYNEQFF TGTGCCAGCAGTTACCTGGCTAGCGGGAGGATCTACAATGAGCAGTTCTTC
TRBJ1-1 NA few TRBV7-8 CASSLEPEAADTEAFF TGTGCCAGCAGCTTAGAGCCGGAGGCGGCGGACACTGAAGCTTTCTTT
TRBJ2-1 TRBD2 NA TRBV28 CASSPIAGVNEQFF TGTGCCAGCAGTCCAATCGCGGGAGTCAATGAGCAGTTCTTC
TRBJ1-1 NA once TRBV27 CASSQGRGYTEAFF TGTGCCAGCAGTCAGGGCCGGGGGTACACTGAAGCTTTCTTT
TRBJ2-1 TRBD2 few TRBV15 CATSGIQLAGDSYNEQFF TGTGCCACCAGCGGAATCCAACTAGCGGGGGACTCCTACAATGAGCAGTTCTTC
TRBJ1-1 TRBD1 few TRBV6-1 CASRRDSMNTEAFF TGTGCCAGCAGGCGGGACAGTATGAACACTGAAGCTTTCTTT
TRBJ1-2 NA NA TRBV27 CASTTIRAGRANYGYTF TGTGCCAGCACCACTATTAGAGCCGGCCGAGCTAACTATGGCTACACCTTC
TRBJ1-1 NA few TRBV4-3 CASSQGLYTEAFF TGCGCCAGCAGCCAAGGACTTTACACTGAAGCTTTCTTT